These 32 T cell receptor beta chains came from one sample sequenced in a study of T cell changes during pregnancy in multiple sclerosis. Sequenced by immunoSEQ multiplex PCR; TCRdb stores in-frame clones only, minus some. The top ten hold approximately 1.5% of the sample, which has approximately 65,000 clones, approximately 90% seen once. The specimen was peripheral blood, collected in the third trimester of pregnancy. These receptors originate from a female donor in good health, enrolled as a control in a pregnancy study.

The chain links TRBV11-3 to TRBJ1-1; no definite D call. Germline values: CDR1 SGHNT, CDR2 YENEEA. V was pared by 5 bases and J by 7 bases, with 14 bases between. There are 13 residues in the CDR3. As DNA, the CDR3 is TGTGCCAGCAGCAGGGATAATGGAGGTGAAGCTTTCTTT. Protein sequence: CASSRDNGGEAFF.

This clone is a singleton in its sample. The genes are TRBV28 and TRBJ1-1; tentatively, D is TRBD1 (5 bases). CDR3 length equals 13 residues. The V and J ends lost 9 bases and 4 bases respectively, with 15 bases between them. CDR1 and CDR2 (germline): MDHEN, SYDVKM. This CDR3 is CASGAGWGTEAFF. The CDR3 coding sequence is TGTGCCAGTGGGGCGGGGTGGGGCACTGAAGCTTTCTTT.

This chain joins TRBV4-3 and TRBJ2-1; D call uncertain. The CDR3 is 14 residues long. Trimming took off 1 base at V and 4 bases at J, with 8 bases between the two ends. Germline loops: CDR1 LGHNA, CDR2 YSLEER. This CDR3 reads CASSQGRLYNEQFF. The CDR3 bases are TGCGCCAGCAGCCAAGGCCGCCTATACAATGAGCAGTTCTTC.

The V call is TRBV7-3, the J call TRBJ1-5; D is ambiguous. Germline V CDR1 and CDR2: SGHTA, FQGTGA. The CDR3 length is 13 residues. Trimming left V 5 bases short and J 0 bases short, with 5 bases between. CDR3 coding DNA: TGTGCCAGCAGCCGGGGTAGCAATCAGCCCCAGCATTTT. It specifies CASSRGSNQPQHF.

CDR3 bases: TGTGCCAGCAGCCAAGATCTTAGGGGTATGAGCACTGAAGCTTTCTTT. This gives the protein CASSQDLRGMSTEAFF. This rearrangement joins TRBV4-2 to TRBJ1-1; possible D gene TRBD1, 5 bases. From germline, CDR1 is LGHNA and CDR2 YNFKEQ. Trimming pared 0 bases from V and 4 bases from J, leaving 15 bases between. This CDR3 has 16 residues.

This chain connects TRBV7-2 to TRBJ1-5; tentative D call: TRBD1 (5 bases). From germline, CDR1 is SGHTA and CDR2 FQGNSA. Trimming removed 4 bases from V and 6 bases from J, with 16 bases in between. CDR3 length equals 15 residues. This CDR3 reads CASSSPDGGTQPQHF. CDR3 nucleotide sequence: TGTGCCAGCAGCTCCCCGGATGGGGGGACTCAGCCCCAGCATTTT.

This chain joins TRBV9 and TRBJ1-2; maybe TRBD1 (6 bases). V lost 3 bases to trimming and J lost 3 bases, with 15 bases between them. The CDR3 totals 15 residues. CDR1 is SGDLS and CDR2 is YYNGEE in the germline V gene. The CDR3 sequence: CASSEAAGVDYGYTF. Here the CDR3 DNA reads TGTGCCAGCAGCGAAGCCGCAGGGGTCGACTATGGCTACACCTTC.

The chain employs TRBV19 and TRBJ1-4; TRBD1 aligns across 8 bases. The CDR3 has 14 amino acids. After removal of 4 bases from V and 10 bases from J, the junction contained 8 bases not matched to a gene. The V gene's germline CDR1 is LNHDA and CDR2 SQIVND (reference sequence). The CDR3 is CASSTDRAFAKLFF. As DNA, the CDR3 is TGTGCCAGTAGTACGGACAGGGCGTTCGCAAAACTGTTTTTT. Together with reference TRBV19 and TRBJ1-4, the CDR3 gives the full variable domain: DGGITQSPKYLFRKEGQNVTLSCEQNLNHDAMYWYRQDPGQGLRLIYYSQIVNDFQKGDIAEGYSVSREKKESFPLTVTSAQKNPTAFYLCASSTDRAFAKLFFGSGTQLSVL.

The chain links TRBV28 to TRBJ1-1; no reliable D call. CDR1 is MDHEN and CDR2 is SYDVKM in the germline V gene. The CDR3 covers 14 residues. The V and J ends lost 2 bases and 6 bases respectively, with 13 bases between them. The CDR3 nucleotides read TGTGCCAGCAGTTTAACCCCTCCGAGCCCTGAAGCTTTCTTT. Translated, it gives CASSLTPPSPEAFF.

The chain links TRBV6-5 to TRBJ2-7; D not resolved. The CDR3 extends over 12 amino acids. Germline V gene sequence: CDR1 MNHEY, CDR2 SVGAGI. V was clipped by 4 bases and J by 2 bases, with 6 bases between them. DNA for the CDR3: TGTGCCAGCAGTTCGTCTACCTACGAGCAGTACTTC. It translates to CASSSSTYEQYF.

The J gene is TRBJ2-7, the V gene TRBV7-9; D not resolved. The germline V gene has CDR1 SEHNR and CDR2 FQNEAQ (reference sequence). V was clipped by 4 bases and J by 0 bases, with 7 bases between them. This CDR3 contains 13 residues. In DNA, the CDR3 is TGTGCCAGCAGCTCCGACTCCTCCTACGAGCAGTACTTC. This codes for CASSSDSSYEQYF.

The chain uses TRBV5-6 and TRBJ2-2; 8 bases map to TRBD2. Germline values: CDR1 SGHDT, CDR2 YYEEEE. V shed 5 bases, J shed 4 bases, and the junction held 4 bases outside the gene matches. There are 14 residues in the CDR3. The CDR3 reads CASRGRGATGELFF. Here the CDR3 DNA reads TGTGCCAGCAGGGGGCGGGGGGCCACCGGGGAGCTGTTTTTT.

This chain connects TRBV11-2 to TRBJ2-2; D is possibly TRBD1 (6 bases). This CDR3 is 15 amino acids long. Per the germline V gene, CDR1 is SGHAT and CDR2 is FQNNGV. Trimming cost V 5 bases and J 4 bases, with 14 bases left between them. The CDR3 loop is CASSHQIRGTGELFF. CDR3 bases: TGTGCCAGCAGCCACCAGATCAGGGGCACCGGGGAGCTGTTTTTT.

V gene TRBV9 combines with J gene TRBJ1-1, with TRBD1 identical over 8 bases. The CDR3 length is 16 residues. V trimming: 0 bases; J trimming: 1 base; junction bases outside the gene matches: 5. Germline V gene data show CDR1 as SGDLS and CDR2 as YYNGEE. As DNA, the CDR3 is TGTGCCAGCAGCGTAGGGACAGGGAGGCGGAACACTGAAGCTTTCTTT. It translates to CASSVGTGRRNTEAFF.

CDR3 sequence: CASSIVPGANYGYTF. The CDR3 region has the DNA TGTGCCAGTAGTATAGTGCCGGGGGCTAACTATGGCTACACCTTC. This chain joins TRBV19 and TRBJ1-2; possible D gene TRBD1, 5 bases. Trimming left V 1 base short and J 0 bases short, with 9 bases between. In germline, CDR1 is LNHDA, CDR2 SQIVND (reference sequence). This CDR3 spans 15 amino acids. Looking up the rest from reference TRBV19 and TRBJ1-2 gives the full variable domain: DGGITQSPKYLFRKEGQNVTLSCEQNLNHDAMYWYRQDPGQGLRLIYYSQIVNDFQKGDIAEGYSVSREKKESFPLTVTSAQKNPTAFYLCASSIVPGANYGYTFGSGTRLTVV.

This chain links TRBV4-3 with TRBJ1-5; no clear D gene. Germline values: CDR1 LGHNA, CDR2 YSLEER. V dropped 0 bases and J dropped 4 bases, with 4 bases sitting between them. The CDR3 contains 13 residues. The CDR3 here is CASSQDRNQPQHF. CDR3 coding DNA: TGCGCCAGCAGCCAAGATCGGAATCAGCCCCAGCATTTT.

The chain combines TRBV4-2 with TRBJ2-7; 9 bases are shared with TRBD1. The germline V gene encodes CDR1 LGHNA and CDR2 YNFKEQ. V lost 0 bases and J lost 1; bases outside the gene matches: 4. The CDR3 loop spans 16 amino acids. The CDR3 bases are TGTGCCAGCAGCCAAGAACTCGGGACAGGGTCCTACGAGCAGTACTTC. Translating it yields CASSQELGTGSYEQYF.

This clone appeared a few times. The V call is TRBV28, the J call TRBJ1-2; D remains unclear. V lost 3 bases to trimming and J lost 4 bases, with 6 bases between them. CDR3 length: 12 residues. The germline CDR1 and CDR2 sequences are MDHEN and SYDVKM. The CDR3 coding sequence is TGTGCCAGCAGTTTTAACAGCTATGGCTACACCTTC. This codes for CASSFNSYGYTF.

The rearrangement uses TRBV7-8 and TRBJ2-5; tentatively, D is TRBD2 (6 bases). This CDR3 has 14 residues. Looked up from germline, CDR1 is SGHVS and CDR2 is FQNEAQ. V was clipped by 6 bases and J by 5 bases, with 16 bases between them. DNA for the CDR3: TGTGCCAGCAGATCGGGGGTAGCCTTGGAGACCCAGTACTTC. Translation: CASRSGVALETQYF.

The chain couples TRBV9 to TRBJ2-7, with D perhaps matching TRBD2 (5 bases). Germline CDR1 and CDR2: SGDLS and YYNGEE. V lost 0 bases and J 2 bases, leaving 12 bases between the germline ends. The CDR3 covers 15 residues. This chain's CDR3 is CASSVGADGTYEQYF. The CDR3 DNA reads as TGTGCCAGCAGCGTAGGAGCGGACGGAACCTACGAGCAGTACTTC.

The J gene is TRBJ1-1, the V gene TRBV5-4; 8 positions agree with TRBD1. Losses at the gene ends were 3 bases for V and 1 base for J; bases not matched to a gene: 2. This CDR3 comprises 14 residues. Germline V gene data show CDR1 as SGHNT and CDR2 as YYREEE (reference sequence). CDR3 in amino acids: CASSSDRGNTEAFF. The CDR3 nucleotides are TGTGCCAGCAGCTCTGACAGGGGGAACACTGAAGCTTTCTTT.

The chain joins TRBV6-1 to TRBJ1-1; D is undetermined. Looked up from germline, CDR1 is MNHNS and CDR2 is SASEGT. The CDR3 loop spans 12 amino acids. V lost 5 bases, J lost 3 bases, and 7 bases lay in between. The CDR3 DNA sequence: TGTGCCAGCAGTATCCGGGACACTGAAGCTTTCTTT. Translation: CASSIRDTEAFF.

This sequence joins TRBV9 and TRBJ2-1, with 9 bases fitting TRBD2. The germline gives CDR1 SGDLS, CDR2 YYNGEE. The V and J ends lost 0 bases and 10 bases, in that order; junction bases with no gene match: 5. The CDR3 covers 14 residues. CDR3 sequence reads: CASSVEAGGREQFF. The CDR3 bases are TGTGCCAGCAGCGTAGAAGCGGGGGGACGGGAGCAGTTCTTC.

The chain is built from TRBV4-1 and TRBJ1-2; D possibly corresponds to TRBD1 (6 bases). Per germline, CDR1 MGHRA and CDR2 YSYEKL. The CDR3 has 16 residues. Trimming took off 4 bases at V and 4 bases at J, with 19 bases between the two ends. The DNA of the CDR3 is TGCGCCAGCAGCCCTACACAGGCCCAGGGGATCTATGGCTACACCTTC. This gives the protein CASSPTQAQGIYGYTF.

This clone has more than one count but fewer than ten. V is TRBV9 and J is TRBJ2-2; TRBD1 matches 7 bases. CDR1 is SGDLS and CDR2 is YYNGEE in the germline V gene. Trimming cost V 7 bases and J 2 bases; bases outside gene matches: 8. The CDR3 is 15 residues long. This chain's CDR3 is CASRVRDSNTGELFF. CDR3 nucleotides: TGTGCCAGCCGAGTTCGGGACAGCAACACCGGGGAGCTGTTTTTT.

This chain links TRBV28 with TRBJ2-5; TRBD1 matches 7 bases. This CDR3 region has 14 residues. The germline V gene encodes CDR1 MDHEN and CDR2 SYDVKM. J lost 5 bases, V lost 6 bases, and 9 bases had no gene match. The CDR3 region is CASRPGGPVETQYF. DNA of the CDR3: TGTGCCAGCAGACCAGGGGGTCCCGTGGAGACCCAGTACTTC. Full variable domain (missing parts from reference TRBV28 and TRBJ2-5): DVKVTQSSRYLVKRTGEKVFLECVQDMDHENMFWYRQDPGLGLRLIYFSYDVKMKEKGDIPEGYSVSREKKERFSLILESASTNQTSMYLCASRPGGPVETQYFGPGTRLLVL.

This clone was counted a few times. This chain connects TRBV5-4 to TRBJ1-2; D unresolved. Germline CDR1 and CDR2: SGHNT and YYREEE (reference sequence). Deletions cut 4 bases from V and 3 bases from J, with 13 bases between. CDR3 length: 14 residues. CDR3: CASSPDLRDYGYTF. The CDR3 DNA reads as TGTGCCAGCAGCCCCGATTTGCGAGACTATGGCTACACCTTC.

In its sample, this clone was seen once. V and J are TRBV27 and TRBJ2-7; 7 positions agree with TRBD2. After removal of 3 bases from V and 4 bases from J, the junction contained 3 bases not matched to a gene. The CDR3 loop spans 13 amino acids. CDR1 MNHEY and CDR2 SMNVEV come from the germline V gene (reference sequence). CDR3 amino acids: CASSLREGYEQYF. For the CDR3, the DNA is TGTGCCAGCAGTTTGAGGGAGGGTTACGAGCAGTACTTC.

The chain has TRBV4-1 and TRBJ1-2; TRBD1 aligns across 7 bases. The V gene's germline CDR1 is MGHRA and CDR2 YSYEKL. The CDR3 sequence is 13 residues long. After removal of 5 bases from V and 7 bases from J, the junction contained 7 bases not matched to a gene. In nucleotides, the CDR3 is TGCGCCAGCAGCGACGGGGACAGTCGTGGCTACACCTTC. Encoded protein: CASSDGDSRGYTF.

The chain carries TRBV5-4 and TRBJ2-5, with a possible D match to TRBD1 (7 bases). This CDR3 contains 13 residues. Germline CDR1 and CDR2: SGHNT and YYREEE (reference sequence). The germline V and J ends were trimmed by 7 bases and 2 bases, with 12 bases remaining between them. In nucleotides, the CDR3 is TGTGCCAGCGGAGGGACAGATCAAGAGACCCAGTACTTC. This translates into CASGGTDQETQYF.

The chain joins TRBV7-7 to TRBJ1-5; no clear D. The CDR3 totals 16 residues. Germline loops: CDR1 SSHAT, CDR2 FNYEAQ (reference sequence). Written as DNA, the CDR3 is TGTGCTAGCCTCAACAGCTCCGAAATTAGCAATCAGCCCCAGCATTTT. This translates into CASLNSSEISNQPQHF.

CDR3 nucleotide sequence: TGTGCCAGCAGCTCACAGGGGCGGACTGAAGCTTTCTTT. This translates into CASSSQGRTEAFF. This chain links TRBV11-2 with TRBJ1-1; 7 positions match TRBD1. Losses at the gene ends were 4 bases for V and 5 bases for J; bases not matched to a gene: 4. This CDR3 is built from 13 residues. Germline assignment: CDR1 SGHAT and CDR2 FQNNGV.